This T cell receptor (beta chain) was identified during a study of T cell responses to AZD1222 COVID-19 vaccine. Study results and limitations: The donors showed a predominance of white British ancestry and of females, with possible underestimation of clonal diversity. Regions left unmutated in variants are reportedly the target of nearly half of spike-specific TCRs. Spike was spanned by vaccine-associated CD4 TCRs, with dominance at 160-218 and 743-854.

Here immunoSEQ multiplex PCR was the method, and the copy in TCRdb shows in-frame clones only, minus some. The sample lists 170,000 or so clones, roughly 93% occurring once. Details on this clone: Its specificity is not known.

The V gene's germline CDR1 is KGHSH and CDR2 LQKENI. The J segment lost 3 bases and the V segment lost 3 bases, leaving 10 bases of the junction unmatched. The CDR3 has 16 residues. The material was peripheral blood, obtained 28 days after the second dose of the MenACWY control vaccine. The clonotype comes from an adult who received the MenACWY meningococcal vaccine as a control. The chain uses TRBV18 and TRBJ1-1; 7 bases are shared with TRBD1. This CDR3 is CASSPGQALTDTEAFF. The CDR3 nucleotides read TGTGCCAGCTCACCTGGACAGGCCCTCACGGACACTGAAGCTTTCTTT.